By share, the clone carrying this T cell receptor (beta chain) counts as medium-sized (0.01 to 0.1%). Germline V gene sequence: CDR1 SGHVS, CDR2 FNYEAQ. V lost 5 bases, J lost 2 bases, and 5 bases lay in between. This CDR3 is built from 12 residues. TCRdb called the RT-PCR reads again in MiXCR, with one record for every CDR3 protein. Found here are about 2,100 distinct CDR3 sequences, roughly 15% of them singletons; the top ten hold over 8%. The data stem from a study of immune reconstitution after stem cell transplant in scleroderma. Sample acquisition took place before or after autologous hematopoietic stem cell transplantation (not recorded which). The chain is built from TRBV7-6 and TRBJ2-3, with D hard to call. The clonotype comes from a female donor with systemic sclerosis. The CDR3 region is CASSPITDTQYF. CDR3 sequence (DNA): TGTGCCAGCAGCCCTATCACAGATACGCAGTATTTT. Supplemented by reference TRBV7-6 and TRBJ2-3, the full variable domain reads GAGVSQSPRYKVTKRGQDVALRCDPISGHVSLYWYRQALGQGPEFLTYFNYEAQQDKSGLPNDRFSAERPEGSISTLTIQRTEQRDSAMYRCASSPITDTQYFGPGTRLTVL.